This T cell receptor (beta chain) was sequenced for a study of T cell changes during pregnancy in multiple sclerosis. Some clones are missing from TCRdb's copy, which holds only in-frame ones; the method was immunoSEQ multiplex PCR. The sample has fewer than 85,000 clones; approximately 93% are singletons. CDR1 and CDR2 from the germline V gene are MNHEY and SMNVEV (reference sequence). This CDR3 is 14 amino acids long. Trimming removed 6 bases at V and 1 base at J, with 9 bases between. The material sequenced was peripheral blood, taken in the second trimester of pregnancy. The sequence came from a female donor with multiple sclerosis, enrolled in a pregnancy study. J is TRBJ2-2 and V is TRBV27; possibly TRBD2 for D (6 bases). The CDR3 DNA reads TGTGCCAGCAGGTTAGCGGAGAACACCGGGGAGCTGTTTTTT. Residues: CASRLAENTGELFF.